The 22 T cell receptor beta chains in this list originate from one sample, sequenced in a study of T cell responses to AZD1222 COVID-19 vaccine. The repertoire was sequenced with immunoSEQ multiplex PCR; TCRdb's copy has only in-frame clones and lacks some. The sample records roughly 200,000 clones, more than 85% being singletons. The material sequenced was peripheral blood, taken 28 days after the second AZD1222 dose. The receptor source for this set is an adult who received the AZD1222 COVID-19 vaccine.

V usage is TRBV7-2 and J usage is TRBJ2-3; a weak D match, TRBD2 (6 bases). The V end was cut by 2 bases, the J end by 3 bases, with 18 bases between. Germline CDR1 is SGHTA and CDR2 is FQGNSA. The CDR3 loop spans 17 amino acids. The CDR3 nucleotides are TGTGCCAGCAGCTTAATACGGGCGGGGAAGAGGACAGATACGCAGTATTTT. Encoded protein: CASSLIRAGKRTDTQYF.

The genes are TRBV28 and TRBJ2-2, with TRBD1 matching 8 bases. Trimming at V came to 8 bases and at J to 0 bases, leaving 5 bases not matched to a gene. CDR1 and CDR2 (germline): MDHEN, SYDVKM. The CDR3 loop spans 15 amino acids. The CDR3 spells CASARTGPNTGELFF. DNA for the CDR3: TGTGCCAGCGCGAGGACAGGGCCGAACACCGGGGAGCTGTTTTTT.

The V and J genes are TRBV5-1 and TRBJ1-1; D not resolved. This CDR3 spans 15 amino acids. The V and J ends lost 0 bases and 0 bases respectively, with 9 bases between them. Germline V gene lookup returns CDR1 SGHRS and CDR2 YFSETQ. The CDR3 spells CASSLDGSMNTEAFF. In DNA form, the CDR3 reads TGCGCCAGCAGCTTGGATGGGAGCATGAACACTGAAGCTTTCTTT.

The chain combines TRBV5-1 with TRBJ2-7; 9 nucleotides align to TRBD2. The CDR3 is 15 amino acids. V gave up 0 bases and J gave up 3 bases; unmatched junction bases: 4. The germline gives CDR1 SGHRS, CDR2 YFSETQ. CDR3 protein: CASSLEASGNYEQYF. CDR3 nucleotide sequence: TGCGCCAGCAGCTTGGAGGCTAGCGGGAACTACGAGCAGTACTTC.

CDR3 protein: CATRLDTSGGYGYTF. The CDR3 coding sequence is TGTGCCACTAGGCTGGACACCTCAGGAGGGTATGGCTACACCTTC. The chain employs TRBV6-5 and TRBJ1-2, with D tentatively TRBD1 (5 bases). The CDR3 has 15 amino acids. Trimming pared 10 bases from V and 5 bases from J, leaving 23 bases between. Per the germline V gene, CDR1 is MNHEY and CDR2 is SVGAGI.

This chain links TRBV9 with TRBJ2-7; a weak D match, TRBD2 (6 bases). CDR1 SGDLS and CDR2 YYNGEE come from the germline V gene. V lost 0 bases, J lost 5 bases, and 12 bases lay in between. The CDR3 runs 14 residues. The CDR3 region is CASSVAAREDEQYF. In DNA form, the CDR3 reads TGTGCCAGCAGCGTAGCGGCCAGGGAGGACGAGCAGTACTTC. Full variable domain (rest looked up from reference TRBV9 and TRBJ2-7): DSGVTQTPKHLITATGQRVTLRCSPRSGDLSVYWYQQSLDQGLQFLIQYYNGEERAKGNILERFSAQQFPDLHSELNLSSLELGDSALYFCASSVAAREDEQYFGPGTRLTVT.

This chain links TRBV28 with TRBJ1-1; D perhaps matches TRBD1 (5 bases). Germline V gives CDR1 MDHEN, CDR2 SYDVKM. V dropped 1 base and J dropped 5 bases, with 20 bases sitting between them. The CDR3 covers 17 residues. The CDR3 is CASSLSGSPGVRTEAFF. CDR3 nucleotide sequence: TGTGCCAGCAGTTTATCTGGGTCGCCGGGGGTGAGGACTGAAGCTTTCTTT.

The chain has TRBV2 and TRBJ2-5; 7 bases map to TRBD1. The ends lost 6 bases at V and 4 bases at J; junction bases unmatched: 8. CDR3 length: 14 residues. Germline-derived CDR1 and CDR2 are SNHLY and FYNNEI. Here the CDR3 reads CASRAGGRRETQYF. CDR3 coding DNA: TGTGCCAGCAGGGCAGGGGGTAGGCGAGAGACCCAGTACTTC.

This sequence joins TRBV19 and TRBJ1-6; tentatively, D is TRBD1 (5 bases). The CDR3 is 15 residues long. The germline V gene has CDR1 LNHDA and CDR2 SQIVND (reference sequence). The germline V and J ends were trimmed by 2 bases and 8 bases, with 13 bases remaining between them. The CDR3 DNA reads TGTGCCAGTAGTATAACCCTAGGAGGGGATTCACCCCTCCACTTT. It specifies CASSITLGGDSPLHF.

The V and J genes are TRBV12-2 and TRBJ1-5; the D call of TRBD1 is as the table states it, not checked on the DNA. TRBV12-2 is recorded as a pseudogene. The CDR3 spans 14 residues. CDR3 loop: CASRLRQGGQPQHF. As DNA, the CDR3 is TGTGCAAGTCGCTTGCGACAGGGCGGTCAGCCCCAGCATTTT.

V and J are TRBV28 and TRBJ2-7, with TRBD2 identical over 11 bases. V shed 8 bases and J 7 bases; nucleotides not matched to a gene: 16. This CDR3 is built from 16 residues. Germline-derived CDR1 and CDR2 are MDHEN and SYDVKM. CDR3 loop: CASSRDSGRASGEQYF. The CDR3, as DNA: TGTGCCAGCTCGAGGGATAGCGGGAGGGCTTCGGGGGAGCAGTACTTC.

This rearrangement joins TRBV11-2 to TRBJ2-2; TRBD2 matches 8 bases. V dropped 3 bases and J dropped 0; count of bases not matched to a gene: 3. Germline lookup yields CDR1 SGHAT and CDR2 FQNNGV. The CDR3 contains 16 residues. The CDR3 DNA follows: TGTGCCAGCAGCTTTACGGGAGGGCCGAACACCGGGGAGCTGTTTTTT. Translated: CASSFTGGPNTGELFF. The variable domain in full, with the rest retrieved from reference TRBV11-2 and TRBJ2-2, is EAGVAQSPRYKIIEKRQSVAFWCNPISGHATLYWYQQILGQGPKLLIQFQNNGVVDDSQLPKDRFSAERLKGVDSTLKIQPAKLEDSAVYLCASSFTGGPNTGELFFGEGSRLTVL.

V and J are TRBV19 and TRBJ1-5; perhaps TRBD1 as D (6 bases). This CDR3 is built from 14 residues. V was clipped by 5 bases and J by 7 bases, with 15 bases between them. CDR1 is LNHDA and CDR2 is SQIVND in the germline V gene (reference sequence). CDR3: CASSLPGVQQPQHF. The CDR3 DNA reads TGTGCCAGTAGTCTCCCAGGGGTCCAACAGCCCCAGCATTTT.

This clone occurred a few times. The chain combines TRBV18 with TRBJ2-7, with 7 bases matching TRBD2. The CDR3 consists of 15 residues. V lost 3 bases and J lost 1; bases outside the gene matches: 6. CDR1 is KGHSH, CDR2 LQKENI, per germline. This CDR3 reads CASSPLTSASYEQYF. The CDR3 region has the DNA TGTGCCAGCTCACCTTTAACTAGCGCTTCCTACGAGCAGTACTTC.

The V and J genes are TRBV6-5 and TRBJ2-7, with a possible D match to TRBD1 (6 bases). Trimming pared 0 bases from V and 5 bases from J, leaving 8 bases between. Per germline, CDR1 MNHEY and CDR2 SVGAGI. This CDR3 region has 13 residues. The CDR3 DNA sequence: TGTGCCAGCAGTTACTCGACAGGCCACGAGCAGTACTTC. The encoded protein is CASSYSTGHEQYF.

The genes are TRBV7-3 and TRBJ2-1, with D hard to call. Germline loops: CDR1 SGHTA, CDR2 FQGTGA. The CDR3 consists of 11 residues. The V end lost 4 bases, the J end lost 8 bases, and 6 bases lay between the germline ends. The chain's CDR3 is CASSSFDEQFF. The CDR3 nucleotides read TGTGCCAGCAGCTCCTTCGATGAGCAGTTCTTC.

This chain joins TRBV2 and TRBJ1-4; D not resolved. This CDR3 comprises 13 residues. The germline gives CDR1 SNHLY, CDR2 FYNNEI. The V and J ends lost 8 bases and 0 bases respectively, with 7 bases between them. CDR3 sequence reads: CASRGATNEKLFF. The CDR3 region has the DNA TGTGCCAGCCGGGGAGCAACTAATGAAAAACTGTTTTTT.

V and J are TRBV7-3 and TRBJ2-7, with a tentative D call TRBD2 (6 bases). With 7 bases removed from V and 4 bases from J, the gap between germline ends came to 29 bases. Looked up from germline, CDR1 is SGHTA and CDR2 is FQGTGA. The CDR3 is 18 residues long. The CDR3 coding sequence is TGTGCCAGCACCGACCTAAGGGAAGGGGCAGGGAGGACATACGAGCAGTACTTC. Protein sequence: CASTDLREGAGRTYEQYF.

V usage is TRBV7-8 and J usage is TRBJ2-2; TRBD1 aligns across 10 bases. The germline CDR1 and CDR2 sequences are SGHVS and FQNEAQ. This CDR3 is built from 16 residues. V was clipped by 5 bases and J by 1 base; unmatched bases: 4. The CDR3 region is CASSNRDRGNTGELFF. The DNA of the CDR3 is TGTGCCAGCAGCAACCGGGACAGGGGGAACACCGGGGAGCTGTTTTTT.

The chain links TRBV29-1 to TRBJ1-1; TRBD1 might be the D (5 bases). Germline-derived CDR1 and CDR2 are SQVTM and ANQGSEA. V lost 6 bases to trimming and J lost 4 bases, with 15 bases between them. This CDR3 has 13 residues. CDR3 residues: CSVAGLRGTEAFF. The CDR3 DNA sequence: TGCAGCGTCGCGGGACTTAGAGGCACTGAAGCTTTCTTT.

The chain uses TRBV20-1 and TRBJ2-7; 7 nucleotides match TRBD2. In germline, CDR1 is DFQATT, CDR2 SNEGSKA (reference sequence). V gave up 3 bases and J gave up 5 bases; unmatched junction bases: 4. CDR3 length: 12 residues. In DNA, the CDR3 is TGCAGTGCTAGTCGGCTAGCGGACGAGCAGTACTTC. It yields the protein CSASRLADEQYF.

The genes are TRBV28 and TRBJ2-1; D is unresolved. The V end was cut by 6 bases, the J end by 6 bases, with 18 bases between. CDR1 and CDR2 from the germline V gene are MDHEN and SYDVKM. The CDR3 runs 15 residues. The CDR3 sequence: CASREIGSPGNEQFF. DNA for the CDR3: TGTGCCAGCAGGGAAATCGGCAGTCCGGGCAATGAGCAGTTCTTC.